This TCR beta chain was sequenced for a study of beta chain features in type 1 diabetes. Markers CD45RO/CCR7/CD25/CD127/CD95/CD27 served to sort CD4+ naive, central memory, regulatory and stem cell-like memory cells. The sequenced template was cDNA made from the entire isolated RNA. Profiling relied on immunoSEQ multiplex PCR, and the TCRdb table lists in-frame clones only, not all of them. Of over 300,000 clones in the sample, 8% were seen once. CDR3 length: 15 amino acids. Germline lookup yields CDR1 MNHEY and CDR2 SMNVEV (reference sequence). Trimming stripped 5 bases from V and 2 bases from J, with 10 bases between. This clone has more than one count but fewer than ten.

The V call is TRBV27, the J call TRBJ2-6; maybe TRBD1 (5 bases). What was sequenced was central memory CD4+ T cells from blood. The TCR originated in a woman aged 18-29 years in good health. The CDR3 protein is CASSPTETGANVLTF. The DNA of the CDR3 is TGTGCCAGCAGTCCGACAGAAACTGGGGCCAACGTCCTGACTTTC.